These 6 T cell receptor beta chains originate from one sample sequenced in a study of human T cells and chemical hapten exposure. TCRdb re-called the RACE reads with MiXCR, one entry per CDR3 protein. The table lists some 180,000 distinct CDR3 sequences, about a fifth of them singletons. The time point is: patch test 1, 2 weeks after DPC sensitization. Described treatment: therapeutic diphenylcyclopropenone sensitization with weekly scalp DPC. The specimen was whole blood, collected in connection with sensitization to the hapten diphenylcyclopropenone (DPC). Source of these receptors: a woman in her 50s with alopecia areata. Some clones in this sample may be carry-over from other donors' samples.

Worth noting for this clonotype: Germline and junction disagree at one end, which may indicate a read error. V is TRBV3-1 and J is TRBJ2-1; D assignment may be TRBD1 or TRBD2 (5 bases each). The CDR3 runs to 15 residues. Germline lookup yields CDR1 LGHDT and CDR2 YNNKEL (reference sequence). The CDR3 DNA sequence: TGTGCCAGCAGCCAAGGAATGGGGACGAATAATGAGCAGATCTTC. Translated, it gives CASSQGMGTNNEQIF.

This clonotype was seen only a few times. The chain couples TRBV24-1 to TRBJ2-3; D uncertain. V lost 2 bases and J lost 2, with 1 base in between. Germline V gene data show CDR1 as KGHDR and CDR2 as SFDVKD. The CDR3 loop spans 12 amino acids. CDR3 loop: CATSDSTDTQYF. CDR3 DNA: TGTGCCACCAGTGATTCCACAGATACGCAGTATTTT.

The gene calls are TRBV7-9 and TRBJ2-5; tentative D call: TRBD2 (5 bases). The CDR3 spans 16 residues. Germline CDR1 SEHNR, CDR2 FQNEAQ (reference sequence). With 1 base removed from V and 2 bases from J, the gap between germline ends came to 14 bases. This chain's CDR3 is CASSLGAGSGQETQYF. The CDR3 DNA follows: TGTGCCAGCAGCTTAGGCGCGGGCAGCGGACAAGAGACCCAGTACTTC.

Here the CDR3 reads CASNPGGITDTQYF. DNA for the CDR3: TGTGCCAGCAACCCAGGGGGAATCACAGATACGCAGTATTTT. The chain carries TRBV12-3 or TRBV12-4 and TRBJ2-3, with TRBD1 matching over 7 bases. There are 14 residues in the CDR3. With 7 bases clipped from V and 2 bases from J, the junction kept 6 bases outside the gene matches.

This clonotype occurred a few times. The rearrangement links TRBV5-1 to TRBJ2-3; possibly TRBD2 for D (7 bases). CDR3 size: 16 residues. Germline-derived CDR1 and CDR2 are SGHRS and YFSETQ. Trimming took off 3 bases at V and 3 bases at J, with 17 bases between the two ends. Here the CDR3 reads CASSSGGGGSTDTQYF. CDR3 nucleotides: TGCGCCAGCAGCTCGGGGGGCGGCGGGAGTACAGATACGCAGTATTTT.

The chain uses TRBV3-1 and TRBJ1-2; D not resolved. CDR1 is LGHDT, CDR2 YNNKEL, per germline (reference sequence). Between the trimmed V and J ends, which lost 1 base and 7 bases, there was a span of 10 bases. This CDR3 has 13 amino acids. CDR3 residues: CASSQGSSGGYTF. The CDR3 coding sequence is TGTGCCAGCAGCCAAGGATCGTCTGGTGGCTACACCTTC.